The T cell receptor beta chain described here comes from a study of cytomegalovirus exposure and HLA in healthy donors. This CDR3 contains 15 residues. Trimming removed 8 bases at V and 6 bases at J, with 25 bases between. Germline V gene sequence: CDR1 GTSNPN, CDR2 SVGIG (reference sequence). This PCR relied on a set of 60 Vbeta primers and 13 Jbeta primers. Sequencing was performed with immunoSEQ multiplex PCR; in TCRdb, only in-frame clones are kept and a portion is missing. The data show some 140,000 clones, with about four fifths seen just once and less than 5% held by the top ten. Remarks on this clone: Antigen: not known.

The study, taken as a whole, reports: Previously analyzed data showed that most TCR beta V segments were productive at a frequency of about 87% or about 30%.

The receptor was derived from a man aged 25 to 45 in good health. The sequencing sample was made of PBMCs. The rearrangement uses TRBV30 and TRBJ2-5; tentative D call: TRBD1 (5 bases). The CDR3 DNA reads as TGTGCCGCCCGAAGGGTGACAGACCAGAAAAAGACCCAGTACTTC. Its protein product is CAARRVTDQKKTQYF.